These T cell receptor beta chains were read from a single sample in a study of beta chain features in type 1 diabetes. This table comes from immunoSEQ multiplex PCR, and its TCRdb copy is limited to in-frame clones, with some not included. The table has about 230,000 clones, roughly 17% seen once. Sequenced material: naive CD4+ T cells from blood. These receptors all stem from a man aged 30 to 45 with type 1 diabetes. Both conserved end residues are part of each CDR3. A D gene is named only where the DNA matches it firmly. Clone size is not always given. Where it is, it says once, few, many or a class for expanded clones.

V gene: TRBV29-1; J gene: TRBJ2-7; D gene: .; CDR3 length: 10; clone size: few; CDR3 protein: CSVFFYEQYF
V gene: TRBV25-1; J gene: TRBJ2-1; D gene: TRBD1; CDR3 length: 15; clone size: few; CDR3 protein: CASSALGQGTDEQFF
V gene: TRBV29-1; J gene: TRBJ1-3; D gene: .; CDR3 length: 12; clone size: few; CDR3 protein: CSTLSGGNTIYF
V gene: TRBV18; J gene: TRBJ2-3; D gene: TRBD1; CDR3 length: 13; clone size: .; CDR3 protein: CASSDRGTDTQYF
V gene: TRBV5-4; J gene: TRBJ2-3; D gene: TRBD2; CDR3 length: 16; clone size: few; CDR3 protein: CASSPEWGGSTDTQYF
V gene: TRBV11-2; J gene: TRBJ2-7; D gene: TRBD1; CDR3 length: 15; clone size: .; CDR3 protein: CASSSLRDRVPEQYF
V gene: TRBV10-2; J gene: TRBJ2-7; D gene: .; CDR3 length: 14; clone size: few; CDR3 protein: CASLSQGSSYEQYF
V gene: TRBV9; J gene: TRBJ2-5; D gene: .; CDR3 length: 14; clone size: few; CDR3 protein: CASSVQGPQETQYF
V gene: TRBV25-1; J gene: TRBJ2-3; D gene: .; CDR3 length: 16; clone size: .; CDR3 protein: CASSEWSDPSTDTQYF
V gene: TRBV9; J gene: TRBJ2-5; D gene: .; CDR3 length: 14; clone size: few; CDR3 protein: CASSVGGGQETQYF
V gene: TRBV5-4; J gene: TRBJ2-5; D gene: .; CDR3 length: 15; clone size: .; CDR3 protein: CASSLAKTVVKTQYF
V gene: TRBV29-1; J gene: TRBJ2-1; D gene: .; CDR3 length: 12; clone size: .; CDR3 protein: CSVEVPYNEQFF
V gene: TRBV29-1; J gene: TRBJ2-3; D gene: TRBD1; CDR3 length: 12; clone size: .; CDR3 protein: CSARTGVDTQYF
V gene: TRBV4-3; J gene: TRBJ2-2; D gene: TRBD2; CDR3 length: 17; clone size: once; CDR3 protein: CASSQPVAGFNTGELFF
V gene: TRBV7-6; J gene: TRBJ2-5; D gene: TRBD1; CDR3 length: 13; clone size: .; CDR3 protein: CASSRTGMETQYF
V gene: TRBV4-3; J gene: TRBJ2-1; D gene: TRBD2; CDR3 length: 14; clone size: .; CDR3 protein: CASSQESGSNEQFF
V gene: TRBV29-1; J gene: TRBJ2-1; D gene: .; CDR3 length: 13; clone size: .; CDR3 protein: CSVEVSSYNEQFF
V gene: TRBV10-3; J gene: TRBJ2-5; D gene: TRBD2; CDR3 length: 15; clone size: .; CDR3 protein: CAISRTSGGQETQYF
V gene: TRBV6-5; J gene: TRBJ2-4; D gene: TRBD2; CDR3 length: 15; clone size: few; CDR3 protein: CASRISAGGRNIQYF
V gene: TRBV27; J gene: TRBJ1-4; D gene: TRBD1; CDR3 length: 16; clone size: once; CDR3 protein: CASSPDRGATNEKLFF
V gene: TRBV7-2; J gene: TRBJ2-5; D gene: TRBD2; CDR3 length: 16; clone size: .; CDR3 protein: CASSLAGTSEGGSQYF
V gene: TRBV19; J gene: TRBJ2-1; D gene: TRBD2; CDR3 length: 16; clone size: .; CDR3 protein: CASSRSATSGYNEQFF
V gene: TRBV9; J gene: TRBJ2-1; D gene: TRBD2; CDR3 length: 16; clone size: few; CDR3 protein: CASSRREAGGVIEQFF
V gene: TRBV30; J gene: TRBJ2-5; D gene: .; CDR3 length: 15; clone size: .; CDR3 protein: CAWSILQGYQETQYF